This T cell receptor beta chain was documented in a study of identical twins. TCRdb reanalysed the 5' RACE reads using MiXCR and keeps one entry per CDR3 protein. The sample comprises roughly 230,000 distinct CDR3 sequences, about 9% of which are singletons, and roughly 3% rests with the top ten. The germline V and J ends were trimmed by 9 bases and 1 base, with 16 bases remaining between them. Germline assignment: CDR1 MNHEY and CDR2 SMNVEV (reference sequence). The CDR3 consists of 14 residues. In this sample, this clonotype turned up a few times. This same sample was also taken into another study, of yellow fever vaccine responses in identical twins.

Sequencing used CD8+ T cells sorted from blood. The chain recombines TRBV27 with TRBJ2-7; D not resolved. This receptor was obtained from a woman aged 18-29 years in good health. For the CDR3, the DNA is TGTGCCAGTCGAGAACGTACAGCTTCCTACGAGCAGTACTTC. This sequence encodes CASRERTASYEQYF.